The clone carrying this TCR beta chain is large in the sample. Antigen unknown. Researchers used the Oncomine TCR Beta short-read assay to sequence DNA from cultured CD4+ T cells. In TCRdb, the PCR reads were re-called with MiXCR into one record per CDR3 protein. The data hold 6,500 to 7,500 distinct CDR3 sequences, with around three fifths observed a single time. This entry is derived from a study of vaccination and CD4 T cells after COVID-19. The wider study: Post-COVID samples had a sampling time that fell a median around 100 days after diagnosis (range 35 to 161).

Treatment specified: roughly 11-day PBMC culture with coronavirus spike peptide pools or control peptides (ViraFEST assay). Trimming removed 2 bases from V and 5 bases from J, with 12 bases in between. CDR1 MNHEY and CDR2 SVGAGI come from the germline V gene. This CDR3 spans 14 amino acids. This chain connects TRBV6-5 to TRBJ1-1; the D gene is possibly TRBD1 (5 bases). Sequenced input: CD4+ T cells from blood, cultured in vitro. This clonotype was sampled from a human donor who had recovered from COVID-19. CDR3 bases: TGTGCCAGCAGTTACGACAGAAGGGGAACTGAAGCTTTCTTT. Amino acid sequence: CASSYDRRGTEAFF.